This is a list of T cell receptor beta chains from one sample in a study of blood T cell repertoires in COVID-19. Profiled with immunoSEQ multiplex PCR; TCRdb holds only in-frame clones, not every one. The top ten hold 1.5% to 1.9% of the sample, which has fewer than 150,000 clones, 81% seen once. The sample comprised peripheral blood. These receptors came from a man aged 45 to 65 with acute or convalescent COVID-19. Both conserved end residues are trimmed from each CDR3. Each record gives: V gene, J gene, CDR3 protein.

V gene: TRBV6-5; J gene: TRBJ2-3; CDR3 protein: ASSQTLVTDTQY
V gene: TRBV6-5; J gene: TRBJ1-3; CDR3 protein: ASSYSGQGTGNTIY
V gene: TRBV21-1; J gene: TRBJ1-3; CDR3 protein: ASSNTPIRDRGPKHHI
V gene: TRBV7-3; J gene: TRBJ1-6; CDR3 protein: ASSLGAGTGRSPLH
V gene: TRBV7-6; J gene: TRBJ1-2; CDR3 protein: ASSLMGQGNYGYT
V gene: TRBV29-1; J gene: TRBJ1-5; CDR3 protein: SVLQGAGQPQH
V gene: TRBV2; J gene: TRBJ2-7; CDR3 protein: ASSSSSYEQY
V gene: TRBV12-5; J gene: TRBJ1-4; CDR3 protein: ASGRDFLMGPTNEKLF
V gene: TRBV19; J gene: TRBJ1-1; CDR3 protein: ASSSRVNTEAF
V gene: TRBV18; J gene: TRBJ1-1; CDR3 protein: ASSPLYGNTEAF
V gene: TRBV5-1; J gene: TRBJ1-2; CDR3 protein: ASSLDVGGNYGYT
V gene: TRBV7-8; J gene: TRBJ1-4; CDR3 protein: ASSPLLPSEKLF
V gene: TRBV5-6; J gene: TRBJ1-1; CDR3 protein: ASSLGQQNTEAF
V gene: TRBV10-3; J gene: TRBJ1-4; CDR3 protein: AISETGQGYNEKLF
V gene: TRBV10-2; J gene: TRBJ1-5; CDR3 protein: ASRLNTNQPQH
V gene: TRBV19; J gene: TRBJ1-2; CDR3 protein: ASRKTGDIYGYT
V gene: TRBV7-2; J gene: TRBJ1-1; CDR3 protein: ASSPPRTDTEAF
V gene: TRBV5-6; J gene: TRBJ2-5; CDR3 protein: ASSGETQY
V gene: TRBV9; J gene: TRBJ2-5; CDR3 protein: ASSMTVRAQETQY
V gene: TRBV6-5; J gene: TRBJ1-2; CDR3 protein: ASSYPRGLGNYGYT
V gene: TRBV5-4; J gene: TRBJ1-4; CDR3 protein: ASSSQQGAREKLF
V gene: TRBV15; J gene: TRBJ2-4; CDR3 protein: ATSGTSGKNIQY
V gene: TRBV5-4; J gene: TRBJ1-2; CDR3 protein: ASSSGGEAANYGYT
V gene: TRBV27; J gene: TRBJ1-4; CDR3 protein: ASSRLDRGNEKLF
V gene: TRBV6-5; J gene: TRBJ2-2; CDR3 protein: ASRMTGRATGELF
V gene: TRBV24-1; J gene: TRBJ1-5; CDR3 protein: ATWGGNNQPQH
V gene: TRBV15; J gene: TRBJ2-7; CDR3 protein: ATSRDRGTGSYEQY
V gene: TRBV9; J gene: TRBJ2-2; CDR3 protein: ASSGSNTGELF
V gene: TRBV6-5; J gene: TRBJ1-2; CDR3 protein: ASSYKQVQDGYT
V gene: TRBV5-8; J gene: TRBJ2-5; CDR3 protein: ASSLSETQY
V gene: TRBV6-1; J gene: TRBJ1-2; CDR3 protein: ASSEANVGGSL
V gene: TRBV6-5; J gene: TRBJ1-2; CDR3 protein: AGRTTGRYGYT
V gene: TRBV21-1; J gene: TRBJ2-3; CDR3 protein: ASSKFRGISTDTQY
V gene: TRBV2; J gene: TRBJ1-1; CDR3 protein: ASSERGGTEAF
V gene: TRBV3-1/TRBV3-2; J gene: TRBJ1-6; CDR3 protein: ASSQDLSNSPLH
V gene: TRBV14; J gene: TRBJ1-6; CDR3 protein: ASSRLTGTGNSPLH
V gene: TRBV6-5; J gene: TRBJ2-7; CDR3 protein: ASRGNRGREQY
V gene: TRBV5-1; J gene: TRBJ2-7; CDR3 protein: ASSWGQGSYEQY
V gene: TRBV24-1; J gene: TRBJ2-2; CDR3 protein: ATSVAGGNTGELF
V gene: TRBV5-1; J gene: TRBJ2-6; CDR3 protein: ASSLLAGGYGANVLT
V gene: TRBV19; J gene: TRBJ1-2; CDR3 protein: ASNWGGSNYGYT
V gene: TRBV23-1; J gene: TRBJ1-5; CDR3 protein: ASSHSANYSNQPQH
V gene: TRBV9; J gene: TRBJ1-2; CDR3 protein: ASSPSPGNYGYT
V gene: TRBV18; J gene: TRBJ2-3; CDR3 protein: ASSPLAGGGTDTQY
V gene: TRBV6-6; J gene: TRBJ1-2; CDR3 protein: ASKDRGTNYGYT
V gene: TRBV6-1; J gene: TRBJ1-5; CDR3 protein: ASSGSRGKRSSNQPQH
V gene: TRBV5-8; J gene: TRBJ1-2; CDR3 protein: ASSREYGYT
V gene: TRBV3-1/TRBV3-2; J gene: TRBJ2-1; CDR3 protein: ASSQGPASAV
V gene: TRBV5-1; J gene: TRBJ1-2; CDR3 protein: ASSLGQSGYGYT
V gene: TRBV21-1; J gene: TRBJ1-1; CDR3 protein: ASTPPVGANTEAF
V gene: TRBV5-4; J gene: TRBJ2-3; CDR3 protein: ASSPPVDSDTQY
V gene: TRBV2; J gene: TRBJ1-2; CDR3 protein: ASSELAYSYT
V gene: TRBV11-2; J gene: TRBJ1-3; CDR3 protein: ASSPTRAGNTIY
V gene: TRBV6-1; J gene: TRBJ1-1; CDR3 protein: ASSARTVATGVFKAF
V gene: TRBV6-2/TRBV6-3; J gene: TRBJ1-2; CDR3 protein: ASSYSNTSPLTQGYT